This TCR beta chain was found in a study of T-cell reconstitution after alpha-beta-depleted transplantation in children. This clonotype was counted ten times or more. V was trimmed by 0 bases and J by 5 bases, leaving 12 bases between them. The CDR3 runs to 14 residues. Germline V gene data show CDR1 as SGHRS and CDR2 as YFSETQ. TCRbeta library construction was performed incorporating unique molecular identifiers. MiXCR, run by TCRdb on the PCR reads, gives a single entry per CDR3 protein. The sample carries around 600,000 distinct CDR3 sequences, approximately 10% recorded once. The sequence was obtained from a human donor who donated a stem cell graft to a child with acute myeloid leukemia. This chain joins TRBV5-1 and TRBJ2-7, with D perhaps TRBD2 (5 bases). The material was PBMCs from the stem cell graft donor, obtained from the stem cell graft. The CDR3 here is CASSLGWVSDEQYF. CDR3 bases: TGCGCCAGCAGCTTGGGATGGGTTAGCGACGAGCAGTACTTC.